One sample yielded the 25 T cell receptor beta chains listed below, sequenced in a study of cytomegalovirus exposure and HLA in healthy donors. The primer mix had 60 Vbeta and 13 Jbeta primers. Measured with immunoSEQ multiplex PCR; TCRdb has only the in-frame clones, and not every one. The sample includes fewer than 55,000 clones, 72% of them seen just once. Specimen: PBMCs. These receptors were collected from a woman between 45 and 60 years old in good health and CMV-seropositive.

This clone was found a few times. This chain uses TRBV4-2 with TRBJ1-5, with 7 bases identical to TRBD1. Germline CDR1 is LGHNA and CDR2 is YNFKEQ. After removal of 6 bases from V and 5 bases from J, the junction contained 10 bases not matched to a gene. The CDR3 length is 15 residues. The CDR3 here is CASRPRQGADQPQHF. DNA for the CDR3: TGTGCCAGCAGGCCACGACAGGGAGCGGATCAGCCCCAGCATTTT.

The rearrangement uses TRBV5-8 and TRBJ1-5; the match to TRBD1 covers 9 bases. Germline trimming cut 5 bases from V and 0 bases from J; bases unmatched to any gene: 9. The CDR3 consists of 17 residues. The germline V gene has CDR1 SGHTS and CDR2 YDEGEE. The CDR3 sequence is CASSSGTGYYSNQPQHF. The CDR3 DNA follows: TGTGCCAGCAGTTCCGGGACAGGGTATTATAGCAATCAGCCCCAGCATTTT. Based on the CDR3 plus reference TRBV5-8 and TRBJ1-5, the full variable domain is EAGVTQSPTHLIKTRGQQATLRCSPISGHTSVYWYQQALGLGLQFLLWYDEGEERNRGNFPPRFSGRQFPNYSSELNVNALELEDSALYLCASSSGTGYYSNQPQHFGDGTRLSIL.

V and J are TRBV19 and TRBJ1-2, with D uncertain. The CDR3 spans 12 residues. CDR1 and CDR2 (germline): LNHDA, SQIVND (reference sequence). The V gene lost 7 bases and the J gene lost 6 bases, with 12 bases spanning the gap. CDR3 DNA sequence: TGTGCCAGTAACTCGTATCCGGATGGCTACACCTTC. Translating gives CASNSYPDGYTF. Together with reference TRBV19 and TRBJ1-2, the CDR3 gives the full variable domain: DGGITQSPKYLFRKEGQNVTLSCEQNLNHDAMYWYRQDPGQGLRLIYYSQIVNDFQKGDIAEGYSVSREKKESFPLTVTSAQKNPTAFYLCASNSYPDGYTFGSGTRLTVV.

V and J are TRBV7-2 and TRBJ1-6; 8 bases align to TRBD1. With V trimmed by 5 bases and J by 6 bases, 6 bases remained unmatched. Germline CDR1 reads SGHTA; CDR2 reads FQGNSA. The CDR3 spans 15 residues. The CDR3 region has the DNA TGTGCCAGCAGCAAAGACAGGGGCAGTAATTCACCCCTCCACTTT. Protein sequence: CASSKDRGSNSPLHF.

This chain links TRBV5-1 with TRBJ2-1; 10 bases match TRBD2. The CDR3 has 15 amino acids. Germline V gene sequence: CDR1 SGHRS, CDR2 YFSETQ. The trim removed 2 bases at V and 6 bases at J, leaving 5 bases unmatched. The DNA for the CDR3 is TGCGCCAGCAGCTTCGGGACTAGCGATTTCAATGAGCAGTTCTTC. Translation: CASSFGTSDFNEQFF.

Only one count was recorded for this clone. The genes are TRBV7-3 and TRBJ2-3; D call uncertain. This CDR3 spans 19 amino acids. The V gene lost 4 bases and the J gene lost 6 bases, with 29 bases spanning the gap. The germline gives CDR1 SGHTA, CDR2 FQGTGA. For the CDR3, the DNA is TGTGCCAGCAGCTATCATCCGGTGCGGCTACGATCCTCCCCTGATACGCAGTATTTT. Translation: CASSYHPVRLRSSPDTQYF.

Concerning this clone itself: This specimen includes other DNA sequences encoding the same CDR3. The DNA for the CDR3 is TGTGCCAGCACCGGAGGGGCGGACAGGACTTTCTATGGCTACACCTTC. Translated: CASTGGADRTFYGYTF. The chain combines TRBV25-1 with TRBJ1-2; 7 positions agree with TRBD1. V was clipped by 7 bases and J by 4 bases; unmatched bases: 15. Germline V CDR1 and CDR2: MGHDK, SYGVNS. CDR3 length: 16 amino acids.

The chain uses TRBV12-5 and TRBJ2-5, with TRBD2 matching 15 bases. The germline V gene has CDR1 LGHNT and CDR2 FRNRAP. The CDR3 is 17 amino acids. V was pared by 5 bases and J by 4 bases, with 8 bases of the junction left unmatched. CDR3 residues: CASGPGTSGGSRETQYF. Written as DNA, the CDR3 is TGTGCTAGTGGTCCCGGGACTAGCGGGGGGTCGCGAGAGACCCAGTACTTC.

This chain connects TRBV9 to TRBJ1-2; 12 positions match TRBD1. CDR1 is SGDLS, CDR2 YYNGEE, per germline. V lost 5 bases and J lost 7; bases outside the gene matches: 9. The CDR3 sequence is 15 residues long. CDR3 nucleotide sequence: TGTGCCAGCAGTAGAAAGGGACAGGGGGCCAGTGGCTACACCTTC. The encoded protein is CASSRKGQGASGYTF.

The chain recombines TRBV7-8 with TRBJ1-6; TRBD1 aligns across 11 bases. V was clipped by 1 base and J by 9 bases; unmatched bases: 8. The CDR3 spans 17 residues. The germline V gene has CDR1 SGHVS and CDR2 FQNEAQ. DNA of the CDR3: TGTGCCAGCAGCTTAGTCCCCGGGACAGGGGGACTTTCACCCCTCCACTTT. It encodes CASSLVPGTGGLSPLHF.

This chain joins TRBV7-2 and TRBJ1-5; D possibly corresponds to TRBD1 (6 bases). CDR3 length equals 15 residues. Germline V lookup: CDR1 SGHTA, CDR2 FQGNSA. The ends were cut back, 1 base at V and 7 bases at J, with 14 bases in the middle. CDR3 loop: CASSLDGGQGQPQHF. The DNA of the CDR3 is TGTGCCAGCAGCTTAGACGGGGGGCAGGGACAGCCCCAGCATTTT.

This sequence joins TRBV4-3 and TRBJ2-7; 7 bases fit TRBD2. V lost 1 base, J lost 2 bases, and 5 bases stayed unmatched. Per germline, CDR1 LGHNA and CDR2 YSLEER. This CDR3 comprises 15 residues. In DNA, the CDR3 is TGCGCCAGCAGCCAAGCTTGGGGGGGTACCTACGAGCAGTACTTC. Its protein is CASSQAWGGTYEQYF.

The genes are TRBV5-6 and TRBJ2-1, with 9 bases matching TRBD1. This CDR3 region has 15 residues. Germline CDR1 reads SGHDT; CDR2 reads YYEEEE. Trimming took 6 bases from V and 4 from J; bases not matched to a gene: 8. The CDR3 here is CASTSRDRVYNEQFF. The CDR3 DNA is TGTGCCAGCACCTCCCGGGACAGGGTTTACAATGAGCAGTTCTTC.

The rearrangement joins TRBV7-2 to TRBJ1-2, with unresolved D. CDR1 is SGHTA and CDR2 is FQGNSA in the germline V gene. The CDR3 loop spans 15 amino acids. V was clipped by 5 bases and J by 0 bases, with 13 bases between them. Written as DNA, the CDR3 is TGTGCCAGCAGCCCTTCTACAGCCGCTAACTATGGCTACACCTTC. It codes for CASSPSTAANYGYTF.

This clone was seen once. J is TRBJ2-7 and V is TRBV5-4; possible D gene TRBD2, 5 bases. V was shortened by 0 bases and J by 2 bases, with 6 bases between the two germline ends. CDR1 and CDR2 (germline): SGHNT, YYREEE (reference sequence). The CDR3 loop spans 13 amino acids. CDR3 coding DNA: TGTGCCAGCAGCTTGGAGGAGGCCTACGAGCAGTACTTC. It yields the protein CASSLEEAYEQYF.

This clone qualifies as medium-sized. This chain links TRBV6-6 with TRBJ2-1; TRBD2 is a possible D gene (6 bases). The CDR3 is made up of 13 amino acids. Germline assignment: CDR1 MNHNY and CDR2 SVGAGI (reference sequence). The V end was cut by 11 bases, the J end by 6 bases, with 17 bases between. In DNA form, the CDR3 reads TGTGCCGGACCAGGGAGGAACGGCAATGAGCAGTTCTTC. This codes for CAGPGRNGNEQFF.

The chain employs TRBV27 and TRBJ2-1; the D gene is possibly TRBD2 (6 bases). The CDR3 totals 13 residues. V lost 7 bases and J lost 2, with 9 bases in between. Germline V gene sequence: CDR1 MNHEY, CDR2 SMNVEV (reference sequence). The CDR3 is CASMDYTYNEQFF. CDR3 DNA: TGTGCCAGCATGGACTACACCTACAATGAGCAGTTCTTC.

CDR3 amino acids: CASSFTANTEAFF. CDR3 DNA: TGTGCCAGCAGCTTCACAGCGAACACTGAAGCTTTCTTT. The gene calls are TRBV7-3 and TRBJ1-1; D call uncertain. The CDR3 loop spans 13 amino acids. V was pared by 3 bases and J by 1 base, with 6 bases between. Per the germline V gene, CDR1 is SGHTA and CDR2 is FQGTGA.

V usage is TRBV6-1 and J usage is TRBJ2-2; 9 nucleotides agree with TRBD1. V lost 3 bases, J lost 7 bases, and 6 bases stayed unmatched. The CDR3 is 15 amino acids. Germline CDR1 and CDR2: MNHNS and SASEGT. The CDR3 DNA sequence: TGTGCCAGCAGTGAGGGGACAGGGCGCATCGGGGAGCTGTTTTTT. Encoded protein: CASSEGTGRIGELFF.

This chain joins TRBV7-6 and TRBJ1-1; D ambiguous. The V gene lost 5 bases and the J gene lost 4 bases, with 11 bases spanning the gap. Germline CDR1 reads SGHVS; CDR2 reads FNYEAQ. This CDR3 contains 13 residues. In DNA, the CDR3 is TGTGCCAGCAGCCATCTCAGGCCCACTGAAGCTTTCTTT. Protein sequence: CASSHLRPTEAFF. Filled out from reference TRBV7-6 and TRBJ1-1, the complete variable domain reads GAGVSQSPRYKVTKRGQDVALRCDPISGHVSLYWYRQALGQGPEFLTYFNYEAQQDKSGLPNDRFSAERPEGSISTLTIQRTEQRDSAMYRCASSHLRPTEAFFGQGTRLTVV.

There are a few counts of this clone. The chain couples TRBV28 to TRBJ1-1; the D gene is possibly TRBD1 (5 bases). CDR3 length: 11 residues. Germline V gene data show CDR1 as MDHEN and CDR2 as SYDVKM. V lost 6 bases, J lost 9 bases, and 11 bases lay in between. Written as DNA, the CDR3 is TGTGCCAGCAGCCTCGGGGGGAAAGCTTTCTTT. Translated: CASSLGGKAFF.

The chain is built from TRBV4-3 and TRBJ1-2; TRBD1 aligns across 8 bases. This CDR3 is 19 amino acids long. V shed 1 base, J shed 2 bases, and the junction held 15 bases outside the gene matches. Per the germline V gene, CDR1 is LGHNA and CDR2 is YSLEER. For the CDR3, the DNA is TGCGCCAGCAGCCAAGTCTTTGTGACAGGGGCCCGTTTAAACTATGGCTACACCTTC. The encoded protein is CASSQVFVTGARLNYGYTF.

This clone was seen a few times. V gene TRBV4-3 combines with J gene TRBJ1-1; no reliable D call. Trimming took off 8 bases at V and 0 bases at J, with 10 bases between the two ends. The CDR3 runs 13 residues. Germline V gene sequence: CDR1 LGHNA, CDR2 YSLEER. The CDR3 region has the DNA TGCGCCAGCGCTGGACTGTTGAACACTGAAGCTTTCTTT. Translation: CASAGLLNTEAFF.

The chain uses TRBV21-1 and TRBJ1-2. TRBV21-1 is shown as a pseudogene. CDR3 length: 14 amino acids. The CDR3 DNA is TGTGCCAGCAGCAAACCCGGGGTCAACTATGGCTACACCTTC. It codes for CASSKPGVNYGYTF.

The CDR3 DNA sequence: TGTGCCAGCAGCCGGAGTTCTCCAGATACGCAGTATTTT. Protein sequence: CASSRSSPDTQYF. The genes are TRBV5-4 and TRBJ2-3; D is ambiguous. The CDR3 has 13 amino acids. Trimming left V 4 bases short and J 4 bases short, with 10 bases between. Germline V CDR1 and CDR2: SGHNT, YYREEE (reference sequence).